One and the same sample provided the 17 T cell receptor beta chains below, sequenced in a study of cytomegalovirus exposure and HLA in healthy donors. The PCR made use of 60 Vbeta and 13 Jbeta primers. TCRdb keeps only in-frame clones here, not all; method: immunoSEQ multiplex PCR. Of 110,000 or so clones listed, about 80% were seen once; the top ten hold more than 6%. Sequenced input: PBMCs. The receptors originated from a woman aged 45-60 years in good health and CMV-seropositive.

V and J are TRBV7-9 and TRBJ2-7; 7 nucleotides line up with TRBD2. The germline V gene has CDR1 SEHNR and CDR2 FQNEAQ (reference sequence). The junction had 11 bases not matched to a gene; V was cut back by 5 bases and J by 4 bases. The CDR3 consists of 15 residues. DNA of the CDR3: TGTGCCAGCAGCGACCGGGCGGGGGAGTCTTACGAGCAGTACTTC. As protein: CASSDRAGESYEQYF.

Points on this clone: This sample also contains other DNA sequences that code for the same CDR3. CDR3 DNA: TGCAGCGTTAGACAGGGGAGTAACTATGGCTACACCTTC. Protein: CSVRQGSNYGYTF. The chain combines TRBV29-1 with TRBJ1-2; 8 bases map to TRBD1. With 5 bases clipped from V and 1 base from J, the junction kept 3 bases outside the gene matches. CDR1 is SQVTM and CDR2 is ANQGSEA in the germline V gene. The CDR3 runs 13 residues.

The rearrangement uses TRBV5-1 and TRBJ1-2, with 7 bases matching TRBD1. This CDR3 spans 17 amino acids. Per germline, CDR1 SGHRS and CDR2 YFSETQ. The ends lost 3 bases at V and 4 bases at J; junction bases unmatched: 15. CDR3 sequence: CASSSASRRGLTYGYTF. CDR3 in DNA: TGCGCCAGCAGCTCCGCCTCGAGAAGGGGGCTTACCTATGGCTACACCTTC.

This clone was recorded once. This sequence joins TRBV9 and TRBJ2-7, with D perhaps TRBD2 (5 bases). Germline V gives CDR1 SGDLS, CDR2 YYNGEE. CDR3 length: 14 residues. V lost 5 bases to trimming and J lost 6 bases, with 18 bases between them. The CDR3 sequence: CASSLPDARGEQYF. DNA of the CDR3: TGTGCCAGCAGTCTCCCCGATGCCCGGGGCGAGCAGTACTTC.

V gene TRBV10-3 combines with J gene TRBJ2-2, with 9 nucleotides matching TRBD1. Germline CDR1 reads ENHRY; CDR2 reads SYGVKD. CDR3 length: 15 amino acids. The J segment lost 4 bases and the V segment lost 6 bases, leaving 6 bases of the junction unmatched. CDR3 coding DNA: TGTGCCATCAGAGGACAGGGGTCGGGCACCGGGGAGCTGTTTTTT. It codes for CAIRGQGSGTGELFF.

This chain joins TRBV5-6 and TRBJ1-5; TRBD1 agrees at 9 bases. This CDR3 spans 16 amino acids. Trimming cost V 0 bases and J 2 bases; bases outside gene matches: 3. Germline values: CDR1 SGHDT, CDR2 YYEEEE. The CDR3 region is CASSLDRGLGNQPQHF. In nucleotides, the CDR3 is TGTGCCAGCAGCTTGGACAGGGGGCTCGGCAATCAGCCCCAGCATTTT.

The rearrangement joins TRBV4-2 to TRBJ2-7, with D possibly being TRBD1 (5 bases). The germline CDR1 and CDR2 sequences are LGHNA and YNFKEQ. Trimming removed 1 base at V and 0 bases at J, with 7 bases between. This CDR3 comprises 14 residues. The CDR3 here is CASSQVDSSYEQYF. The CDR3, as DNA: TGTGCCAGCAGCCAAGTCGACAGCTCCTACGAGCAGTACTTC.

This clone turned up a few times. This chain connects TRBV25-1 to TRBJ1-2; tentatively, D is TRBD1 (6 bases). In germline, CDR1 is MGHDK, CDR2 SYGVNS. V lost 1 base, J lost 6 bases, and 9 bases lay in between. This CDR3 is 13 amino acids long. This CDR3 reads CASSELHRDGYTF. In DNA form, the CDR3 reads TGTGCCAGCAGTGAATTGCACAGGGATGGCTACACCTTC.

This clone was counted a few times. Here the CDR3 DNA reads TGTGCCACTCAGGGGGCAGGAGAGACCCAGTACTTC. Protein: CATQGAGETQYF. The V call is TRBV6-6, the J call TRBJ2-5; 8 bases are a match to TRBD1. CDR1 is MNHNY, CDR2 SVGAGI, per germline (reference sequence). The V and J ends lost 10 bases and 4 bases, in that order; junction bases with no gene match: 5. This CDR3 has 12 residues.

The chain has TRBV14 and TRBJ2-3; a weak D match, TRBD2 (7 bases). The ends were cut back, 7 bases at V and 5 bases at J, with 16 bases in the middle. From germline, CDR1 is SGHDN and CDR2 FVKESK. The CDR3 totals 14 residues. This chain's CDR3 is CASIFRGGGDTQYF. CDR3 DNA sequence: TGTGCCAGCATCTTCAGAGGGGGGGGAGATACGCAGTATTTT.

J is TRBJ1-5 and V is TRBV19; TRBD1 agrees at 8 bases. Germline assignment: CDR1 LNHDA and CDR2 SQIVND (reference sequence). The CDR3 covers 16 residues. Trimming removed 1 base from V and 1 base from J; junction bases left unmatched: 3. In DNA, the CDR3 is TGTGCCAGTAGTATAGGGACAGGGAGGAGCAATCAGCCCCAGCATTTT. Protein product: CASSIGTGRSNQPQHF.

This sequence joins TRBV7-9 and TRBJ2-7, with D maybe TRBD2 (5 bases). The V gene's germline CDR1 is SEHNR and CDR2 FQNEAQ (reference sequence). Trimming removed 5 bases at V and 4 bases at J, with 9 bases between. The CDR3 sequence is 12 residues long. The CDR3 is CASSPGIYEQYF. The CDR3 DNA reads as TGTGCCAGCAGCCCCGGGATTTACGAGCAGTACTTC.

This chain uses TRBV4-1 with TRBJ2-7; a possible D gene is TRBD2 (6 bases). Between the trimmed V and J ends, which lost 3 bases and 0 bases, there was a span of 15 bases. CDR1 and CDR2 (germline): MGHRA, YSYEKL. There are 16 residues in the CDR3. The chain's CDR3 is CASSQVPGVSSYEQYF. The CDR3 coding sequence is TGCGCCAGCAGCCAGGTCCCGGGGGTAAGCTCCTACGAGCAGTACTTC.

V and J are TRBV5-1 and TRBJ2-6; D not certain. Per the germline V gene, CDR1 is SGHRS and CDR2 is YFSETQ. V was pared by 0 bases and J by 1 base, with 5 bases between. The CDR3 spans 15 residues. CDR3 residues: CASSLELSGANVLTF. The CDR3 DNA reads as TGCGCCAGCAGCTTGGAACTTTCTGGGGCCAACGTCCTGACTTTC.

V usage is TRBV14 and J usage is TRBJ2-4; TRBD1 aligns across 8 bases. This CDR3 is 16 amino acids long. Germline CDR1 and CDR2: SGHDN and FVKESK. The V segment lost 8 bases and the J segment 1 base; nucleotides outside the gene matches: 10. The CDR3: CASGPRGPWAKNIQYF. In DNA, the CDR3 is TGTGCCAGCGGACCCAGGGGGCCGTGGGCCAAAAACATTCAGTACTTC.

CDR3 loop: CASTKGSQGKQPQHF. The CDR3 DNA reads as TGTGCCAGCACCAAAGGGAGCCAGGGGAAACAGCCCCAGCATTTT. V is TRBV2 and J is TRBJ1-5; D is possibly TRBD1 (6 bases). CDR1 is SNHLY and CDR2 is FYNNEI in the germline V gene. The CDR3 is 15 amino acids. The ends were cut back, 7 bases at V and 7 bases at J, with 20 bases in the middle.

The chain links TRBV7-9 to TRBJ2-1, with 7 bases matching TRBD2. Trimming cost V 8 bases and J 2 bases; bases outside gene matches: 15. The CDR3 spans 17 residues. CDR1 and CDR2 (germline): SEHNR, FQNEAQ (reference sequence). The CDR3 coding sequence is TGTGCCAGCCGAAGGGTGGGAAGCGGGGTCGCCTACAATGAGCAGTTCTTC. Its protein is CASRRVGSGVAYNEQFF.